This TCR beta chain was captured by sequencing in a study of cytomegalovirus exposure and HLA in healthy donors. Study results and caveats: Cytomegalovirus-associated status was assigned to fewer than 200 TCR beta chains.

Germline-derived CDR1 and CDR2 are SGHAT and FQNNGV. The length of the CDR3 is 18 residues. V gave up 5 bases and J gave up 4 bases, with 27 bases separating them. This clone was counted between two and nine times. Its antigen is currently unknown. The PCR contained 60 Vbeta and 13 Jbeta primers. Original processing methods: A later analysis counted around 80 million unique TCR beta chains, some 11 million shared. Produced via immunoSEQ multiplex PCR; TCRdb's table is partial and in-frame only. That table supplies the V and J calls and clone size; D and trimming were determined from the DNA. The sample has fewer than 85,000 clones, around 76% seen once.

The V and J genes are TRBV11-2 and TRBJ2-7; D is perhaps TRBD1 (6 bases). The specimen was PBMCs. This TCR derives from a male donor in good health and CMV-seropositive. CDR3: CASSNRLPSQGGLYEQYF. The CDR3 DNA is TGTGCCAGCAGCAACCGCTTGCCCTCACAGGGCGGACTTTACGAGCAGTACTTC.